This T cell receptor beta chain derives from a study of PD-L1 blockade in urothelial cancer (dated by TCRdb to the late 2010s). Regarding the study in general: All patients started therapy around 2014 and received atezolizumab 1,200 mg intravenously every 3 weeks. About 90% of the roughly 29 patients were identified as males with urothelial cancer of bladder origin, and a prior smoking history was reported by 18 of 29 patients. An ECOG performance status of 0 or 1 was recorded for the patients, and 0 to 3 prior chemotherapy regimens had been received by the patients. Blood samples were analyzed 3 weeks after the start of treatment (second dose) and 6 weeks after the start of treatment. Blood samples yielded a median of approximately 150,000 T cells and tens of thousands of unique TCRs, with median clonality 0.080. Somatic, immune and clinical correlates of response to PD-L1 blockade with atezolizumab in urothelial cancer were the focus of an exploratory multi-omic analysis. TCR sequencing covered pretreatment tumor samples and matched, serially collected peripheral blood taken before and after atezolizumab treatment. Durable clinical benefit was defined as a progression-free survival longer than 6 months, and TCR features were additionally tested against progression-free survival and overall survival. In the same patients, pretreatment tumors underwent whole exome sequencing and RNA sequencing in addition to TCR sequencing. Nine patients achieved durable clinical benefit and approximately 20 did not. Twenty-nine patients had pretreatment blood TCR-seq, about 25 had at least one posttreatment blood collection, and about 25 had tumor TCR-seq.

Synthetic TCR analog templates were spiked into each PCR to estimate absolute template abundance from read counts. The immunoSEQ assay used bias-controlled V and J gene primers to amplify TCRbeta CDR3 regions from genomic DNA. Rearranged TCRbeta segments were sequenced at approximately 20X coverage. Per the original workflow: Sequencing errors were corrected by clustering and CDR3s were annotated against IMGT to assign V, D and J genes. Out-of-frame and stop-codon sequences were excluded, and only productive TCRbeta rearrangements were used in downstream analyses. Clonality was computed as one minus Shannon entropy normalized by the log of the number of unique productive sequences. Fisher's exact test with Benjamini-Hochberg correction, at a threshold of adjusted p below 0.01, was used to find clones that differed between time points or between blood and tumor. Not all clones reach the TCRdb copy of this immuneACCESS table, which keeps in-frame sequences only. Checked studies attribute under half of the gap to unresolved V genes and leave the rest unexplained. The V and J calls and clone size were taken over from that table, and D and trimming were inferred from the DNA. The sample table contains about 45,000 clones; only one count was recorded for roughly 80% of them. The ten largest clones capture over 13% of the sample.

This clone has more than one count but fewer than ten. Its specific antigen is unknown. It has no much larger one-base neighbor in the sample; base qualities were not kept. Explained via the paper, the time point label denotes: peripheral blood 6 weeks after treatment start. The cohort comprised around 31 patients with locally advanced or metastatic urothelial carcinoma treated at Memorial Sloan Kettering on a trial protocol. Peripheral blood mononuclear cells were collected from each patient pretreatment and during treatment, giving between 1 and 8 total time points per patient. The Qiagen DNeasy Blood extraction kit was used to purify genomic DNA from total PBMCs and tumor samples. Collected pretreatment and during treatment, PBMCs were isolated and stored as previously described. For CDR1 and CDR2, the germline V gene (reference sequence) lists SEHNR and FQNEAQ. From cysteine to phenylalanine, the CDR3 is 13 amino acids long. The entry retains the CDR3 DNA only, 39 bases that are in frame from base 1. Cut back by 6 bases and 2 bases, the V and J ends lie 10 bases apart.

What the authors observed across the whole study: At 3 weeks after the start of treatment, tumor-associated TCR clones in peripheral blood had expanded more in patients with durable benefit (n ≈ 22, p = 0.022). A pretreatment peripheral blood TCR clonality below the median was linked to improved progression-free and overall survival. Because the sample size was small (n of about 27) and many exploratory analyses were performed, the results are intended to be hypothesis-generating.

The chain couples TRBV7-9 to TRBJ1-2; possibly the D gene is TRBD1, per 6 matching bases. This TCR was recovered from a man in his 60s with urothelial cancer. The sample in question was PBMCs, obtained around atezolizumab (anti-PD-L1) treatment. This receptor carries the CDR3 CASRGDNNYGYTF. The DNA reads as follows: TGTGCCAGCAGAGGGGACAACAACTATGGCTACACCTTC.